This T cell receptor (beta chain) was retrieved from a study of early T cells in non-severe SARS-CoV-2 infection. This clonotype was seen many times. MiXCR, run by TCRdb on the 5' RACE reads, gives a single entry per CDR3 protein. The table records about 28,000 distinct CDR3 sequences, 3.5% to 5.5% of them present only once. The V segment lost 5 bases and the J segment 2 bases; nucleotides outside the gene matches: 6. This CDR3 has 14 residues. Germline values: CDR1 SGHNT, CDR2 YENEEA. The material sequenced was whole blood, taken at baseline. V is TRBV11-3 and J is TRBJ2-7, with 7 bases lining up with TRBD1. This TCR was sampled from an adult who was a healthcare worker with PCR-confirmed SARS-CoV-2 infection or an uninfected control (not recorded which). The CDR3 DNA reads as TGTGCCAGCAGCCTCCGGGACAGTGCCTACGAGCAGTACTTC. Residues: CASSLRDSAYEQYF.